Sequencing of this T cell receptor (beta chain) was carried out in a study of OX40 agonist ivuxolimab in advanced cancers. Germline CDR1 is MGHRA and CDR2 is YSYEKL. Trimming left V 0 bases short and J 1 base short, with 19 bases between. The CDR3 extends over 19 amino acids. Sequencing used immunoSEQ multiplex PCR; TCRdb keeps in-frame clones, though not all of them. The table shows about 48,000 clones, with more than 85% occurring only once. This receptor was identified in an adult with an advanced solid tumor such as melanoma, head and neck, liver or kidney cancer. The J gene is TRBJ1-3, the V gene TRBV4-1; D gene ambiguous. The sample in question was CD4+ or CD8+ T cells sorted from blood, obtained in a trial of the OX40 agonist ivuxolimab. CDR3 nucleotide sequence: TGCGCCAGCAGCCAAGAGCCAGCTCCCCCGGCCCCATCTGGAAACACCATATATTTT. Translation: CASSQEPAPPAPSGNTIYF.